Included here is one T cell receptor (beta chain) sequence, with context. Its antigen is unknown. Libraries were prepared by immunoSEQ multiplex PCR; TCRdb keeps only in-frame clonotypes and omits some of them. This table holds about 1.5 million clones, roughly 96% found once. The investigators split CD4+ cells into a CD45RA+ naive subset and a CD45RA-negative memory subset. The data were obtained in a study of shared clonotypes between healthy human individuals. Study in general: CD4 naive and memory got three plates each, CD8 naive two, CD8 memory one.

Study-level points and caveats: Sharing across a few donors was seen in 4.5% to 6.5% of naive CD4 clonotypes. Tissue TCR repertoires likely differ from these blood-only repertoires.

The source is a man under 40 in good health. Sequencing was done on a sample of naive CD4+ T cells sorted from blood. Described subset: CD45RA+ positively selected.

The CDR3 DNA sequence: TGTGCCAGCAGCGTAGCTCAGGGCTCCTACAATGAGCAGTTCTTC. The encoded protein is CASSVAQGSYNEQFF. The chain has TRBV9 and TRBJ2-1; possible D gene TRBD1, 5 bases. Trimming removed 0 bases from V and 0 bases from J, with 7 bases in between. Germline CDR1 and CDR2: SGDLS and YYNGEE. The CDR3 covers 15 residues.